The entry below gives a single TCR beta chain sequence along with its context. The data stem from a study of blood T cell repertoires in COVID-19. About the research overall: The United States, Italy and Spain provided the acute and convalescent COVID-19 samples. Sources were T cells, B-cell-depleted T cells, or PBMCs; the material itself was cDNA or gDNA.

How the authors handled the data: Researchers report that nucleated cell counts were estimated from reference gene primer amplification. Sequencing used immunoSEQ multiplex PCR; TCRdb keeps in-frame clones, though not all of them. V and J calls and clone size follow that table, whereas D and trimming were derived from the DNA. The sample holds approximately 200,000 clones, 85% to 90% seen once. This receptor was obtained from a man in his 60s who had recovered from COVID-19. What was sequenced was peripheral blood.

CDR3 protein: CATSGDGTGWNEQFF. CDR3 nucleotide sequence: TGTGCCACCAGTGGGGATGGGACAGGGTGGAATGAGCAGTTCTTC. The chain links TRBV24-1 to TRBJ2-1, with 9 positions matching TRBD1. The CDR3 has 15 amino acids. Per the germline V gene, CDR1 is KGHDR and CDR2 is SFDVKD. V lost 5 bases, J lost 7 bases, and 8 bases stayed unmatched.